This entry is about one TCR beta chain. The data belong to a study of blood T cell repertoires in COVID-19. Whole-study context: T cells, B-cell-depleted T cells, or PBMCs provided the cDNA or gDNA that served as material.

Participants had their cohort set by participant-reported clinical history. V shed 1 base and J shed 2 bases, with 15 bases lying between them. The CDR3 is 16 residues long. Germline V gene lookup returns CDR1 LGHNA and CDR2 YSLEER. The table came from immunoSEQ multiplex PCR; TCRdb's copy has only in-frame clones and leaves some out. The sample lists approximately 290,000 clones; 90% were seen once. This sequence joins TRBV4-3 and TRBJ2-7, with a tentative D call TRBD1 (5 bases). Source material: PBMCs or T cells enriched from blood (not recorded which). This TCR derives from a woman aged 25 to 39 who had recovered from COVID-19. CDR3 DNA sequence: TGCGCCAGCAGCCAAGGATTAGGCCAAGGGGCCTACGAGCAGTACTTC. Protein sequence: CASSQGLGQGAYEQYF.